Each of the 19 T cell receptor beta chains below was sequenced from the same sample in a study of Ad26.COV2.S vaccination and SARS-CoV-2 variants. Data came from immunoSEQ multiplex PCR; TCRdb stores just in-frame clones and leaves some out. Seen here are around 300,000 clones, around 89% observed once, and the top ten hold 6.4%. Treatment of the sample: about 20 received Ad26.COV2.S at low or high dose, single or two shots; about 5 received placebo; per-sample allocation not given. Day 63 following the first vaccine or placebo injection was when the samples were taken. This sample comprised peripheral blood, obtained in a trial of Ad26.COV2.S vaccine versus placebo. The receptors derive from a person aged 18-60 years who received the Ad26.COV2.S COVID-19 vaccine or a placebo.

This sequence joins TRBV19 and TRBJ1-5; D gene unclear. Germline V lookup: CDR1 LNHDA, CDR2 SQIVND (reference sequence). Trimming cost V 1 base and J 5 bases, with 15 bases left between them. The CDR3 has 16 amino acids. The CDR3 sequence: CASSIGGGRRDQPQHF. Written as DNA, the CDR3 is TGTGCCAGTAGTATAGGGGGAGGTCGACGGGATCAGCCCCAGCATTTT.

The chain links TRBV28 to TRBJ1-1; no definite D call. Germline assignment: CDR1 MDHEN and CDR2 SYDVKM. The V end lost 10 bases, the J end lost 3 bases, and 15 bases lay between the germline ends. This CDR3 is 13 amino acids long. CDR3 protein: CATRIERYTEAFF. CDR3 nucleotide sequence: TGTGCCACACGGATCGAGAGGTACACTGAAGCTTTCTTT.

V usage is TRBV2 and J usage is TRBJ2-3; TRBD2 aligns across 9 bases. V lost 6 bases to trimming and J lost 5 bases; unmatched junction nucleotides: 6. The CDR3 covers 14 residues. Germline loops: CDR1 SNHLY, CDR2 FYNNEI. The CDR3 DNA sequence: TGTGCCAGCAGACAGCGGGAGGCGTTAGATACGCAGTATTTT. It specifies CASRQREALDTQYF.

The J gene is TRBJ2-5, the V gene TRBV7-2, with D unclear. The CDR3 covers 13 residues. The germline CDR1 and CDR2 sequences are SGHTA and FQGNSA. Trimming stripped 7 bases from V and 1 base from J, with 10 bases between. The CDR3, as DNA: TGTGCCAGCAATTTTGGCCCCCAAGAGACCCAGTACTTC. This translates into CASNFGPQETQYF.

The chain links TRBV30 to TRBJ1-2; no clear D. CDR1 is GTSNPN and CDR2 is SVGIG in the germline V gene (reference sequence). Trimming removed 0 bases from V and 3 bases from J, with 11 bases in between. The CDR3 sequence is 14 residues long. As DNA, the CDR3 is TGTGCCTGGAGTGTACTTAACGGATACTATGGCTACACCTTC. It yields the protein CAWSVLNGYYGYTF.

The V and J genes are TRBV7-9 and TRBJ2-1, with 8 nucleotides matching TRBD1. CDR3 length: 14 amino acids. Looked up from germline, CDR1 is SEHNR and CDR2 is FQNEAQ (reference sequence). V dropped 5 bases and J dropped 10; count of bases not matched to a gene: 10. The CDR3: CASSPGTGLWEQFF. CDR3 nucleotides: TGTGCCAGCAGCCCCGGGACAGGCCTTTGGGAGCAGTTCTTC. The complete variable domain, with remaining parts taken from reference TRBV7-9 and TRBJ2-1, reads DTGVSQNPRHKITKRGQNVTFRCDPISEHNRLYWYRQTLGQGPEFLTYFQNEAQLEKSRLLSDRFSAERPKGSFSTLEIQRTEQGDSAMYLCASSPGTGLWEQFFGPGTRLTVL.

The gene calls are TRBV12-5 and TRBJ2-1; D not certain. Germline CDR1 reads LGHNT; CDR2 reads FRNRAP. CDR3 length: 13 amino acids. The germline V and J ends were trimmed by 7 bases and 9 bases, with 16 bases remaining between them. CDR3 region: CASALSLGTEQFF. The CDR3 DNA is TGTGCTAGTGCCCTTTCGTTGGGCACTGAGCAGTTCTTC.

The chain is built from TRBV7-9 and TRBJ1-5; D is perhaps TRBD1 (5 bases). This CDR3 is built from 14 residues. Trimming cost V 5 bases and J 3 bases, with 11 bases left between them. Germline CDR1 is SEHNR and CDR2 is FQNEAQ (reference sequence). This CDR3 reads CASSPRGPNQPQHF. For the CDR3, the DNA is TGTGCCAGCAGCCCTAGGGGCCCCAATCAGCCCCAGCATTTT.

Here the CDR3 DNA reads TGTGCCAGCAGTTTCCCACGGACTAGCGGGAGCCAATTCTACGAGCAGTACTTC. Residues: CASSFPRTSGSQFYEQYF. The chain has TRBV28 and TRBJ2-7; 13 bases agree with TRBD2. The CDR3 has 18 residues. Germline V gene sequence: CDR1 MDHEN, CDR2 SYDVKM. Trimming took 3 bases from V and 3 from J; bases not matched to a gene: 11.

This clone was seen only once. The chain combines TRBV15 with TRBJ1-1; D unclear. The CDR3 covers 13 residues. V shed 7 bases and J shed 4 bases, with 13 bases lying between them. Germline CDR1 reads LNHNV; CDR2 reads YYDKDF (reference sequence). CDR3 sequence: CATTSPGGTEAFF. The CDR3 DNA sequence: TGTGCCACCACCTCCCCCGGAGGCACTGAAGCTTTCTTT.

On this clone: At one end the junction does not follow the germline gene, possibly because of a read error. This chain links TRBV12-3 or TRBV12-4 with TRBJ1-1; D gene ambiguous. CDR3 length equals 13 residues. CDR3 residues: CVTSHNLNTEAFF. Written as DNA, the CDR3 is TGCGTGACATCCCACAATCTTAACACTGAAGCTTTCTTT.

The chain recombines TRBV30 with TRBJ2-7, with unresolved D. CDR1 GTSNPN and CDR2 SVGIG come from the germline V gene (reference sequence). The CDR3 is 13 amino acids. Deletions cut 2 bases from V and 0 bases from J, with 8 bases between. In nucleotides, the CDR3 is TGTGCCTGGAGTCCCTCTAACTCCTACGAGCAGTACTTC. Translating it yields CAWSPSNSYEQYF.

The gene calls are TRBV7-2 and TRBJ2-1; 10 bases match TRBD1. CDR1 is SGHTA, CDR2 FQGNSA, per germline. J gave up 5 bases and V 5 bases, and 9 bases lay outside the gene matches. This CDR3 comprises 16 residues. The CDR3 is CASSLDGTGVNNEQFF. CDR3 nucleotides: TGTGCCAGCAGCCTAGACGGGACAGGGGTAAACAATGAGCAGTTCTTC.

The chain has TRBV28 and TRBJ1-3, with D perhaps TRBD1 (5 bases). The ends were cut back, 6 bases at V and 0 bases at J, with 12 bases in the middle. The germline V gene encodes CDR1 MDHEN and CDR2 SYDVKM. The CDR3 loop spans 15 amino acids. CDR3 bases: TGTGCCAGCAGCCCGAGGGACGGCTCTGGAAACACCATATATTTT. Residues: CASSPRDGSGNTIYF.

J is TRBJ1-3 and V is TRBV4-1; no clear D. The CDR3 extends over 17 amino acids. The germline V gene encodes CDR1 MGHRA and CDR2 YSYEKL. Trimming took 2 bases from V and 0 from J, leaving 14 bases between them. CDR3 in amino acids: CASSQSRASSSGNTIYF. CDR3 coding DNA: TGCGCCAGCAGCCAAAGTCGGGCATCCAGCTCTGGAAACACCATATATTTT.

In DNA, the CDR3 is TGTGCCATCAGTGGGACAGCGTACACCGGGGAGCTGTTTTTT. Translated: CAISGTAYTGELFF. The gene calls are TRBV10-3 and TRBJ2-2; TRBD1 is a possible D gene (6 bases). The CDR3 loop spans 14 amino acids. V lost 4 bases to trimming and J lost 3 bases, with 9 bases between them. Germline CDR1 and CDR2: ENHRY and SYGVKD.

CDR3 bases: TGTGCCACCCGCAGTTGGAGCTATGGCTACACCTTC. Its translation is CATRSWSYGYTF. This sequence joins TRBV19 and TRBJ1-2; D uncertain. The germline CDR1 and CDR2 sequences are LNHDA and SQIVND (reference sequence). Trimming left V 10 bases short and J 4 bases short, with 13 bases between. This CDR3 spans 12 amino acids. Variable domain in full (rest from reference TRBV19 and TRBJ1-2): DGGITQSPKYLFRKEGQNVTLSCEQNLNHDAMYWYRQDPGQGLRLIYYSQIVNDFQKGDIAEGYSVSREKKESFPLTVTSAQKNPTAFYLCATRSWSYGYTFGSGTRLTVV.

This chain uses TRBV11-2 with TRBJ2-2, with 8 bases matching TRBD1. Germline V lookup: CDR1 SGHAT, CDR2 FQNNGV. The junction had 13 bases not matched to a gene; V was cut back by 3 bases and J by 4 bases. The CDR3 consists of 18 residues. The CDR3 coding sequence is TGTGCCAGCAGCTTTCGTTTTGAAGCTACAGGGGGCACCGGGGAGCTGTTTTTT. Its protein product is CASSFRFEATGGTGELFF. The full variable domain, completed using reference TRBV11-2 and TRBJ2-2, is EAGVAQSPRYKIIEKRQSVAFWCNPISGHATLYWYQQILGQGPKLLIQFQNNGVVDDSQLPKDRFSAERLKGVDSTLKIQPAKLEDSAVYLCASSFRFEATGGTGELFFGEGSRLTVL.

The chain joins TRBV9 to TRBJ1-6, with unresolved D. Trimming shortened V by 0 bases and J by 7 bases, and 2 bases separated the two germline ends. Looked up from germline, CDR1 is SGDLS and CDR2 is YYNGEE. CDR3 size: 12 residues. Written as DNA, the CDR3 is TGTGCCAGCAGCGTAGCAAATTCACCCCTCCACTTT. Translated: CASSVANSPLHF.